This T cell receptor beta chain was captured in a study of blood T cell repertoires in COVID-19. Repertoires were generated with immunoSEQ multiplex PCR, while TCRdb's copy carries only in-frame clones and drops some. This sample has roughly 170,000 clones, with approximately 80% found just once. Germline CDR1 LGHDT, CDR2 YNNKEL (reference sequence). The CDR3 loop spans 14 amino acids. V lost 0 bases, J lost 6 bases, and 11 bases lay in between. Sequencing used peripheral blood. The gene calls are TRBV3-1 (or the pseudogene TRBV3-2) and TRBJ1-1; unclear D gene. This receptor was obtained from a human donor in a cohort sampled during active COVID-19. The CDR3 DNA sequence: TGTGCCAGCAGCCAAGATTCCCAGAGGGCTGAAGCTTTCTTT. Translated: CASSQDSQRAEAFF.